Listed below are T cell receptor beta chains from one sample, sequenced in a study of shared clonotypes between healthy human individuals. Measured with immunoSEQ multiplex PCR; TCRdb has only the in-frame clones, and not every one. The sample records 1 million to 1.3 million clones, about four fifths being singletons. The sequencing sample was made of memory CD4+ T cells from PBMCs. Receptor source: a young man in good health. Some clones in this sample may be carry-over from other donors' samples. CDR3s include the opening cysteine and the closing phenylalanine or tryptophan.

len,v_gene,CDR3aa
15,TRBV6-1,CASSEVNHRSLEQYF
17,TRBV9,CASSSTSGTTSTDTQYF
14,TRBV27,CASSRQGRYYEQYF
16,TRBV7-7,CASSPQLAGTYNEQFF
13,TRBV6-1,CASIMTESSEQYF
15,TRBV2,CASRHPSPNREGYTF
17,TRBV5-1,CASRSAPWDSSTDTQYF
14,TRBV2,CASSVSGGSGELFF
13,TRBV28,CASSGGLSYGYTF
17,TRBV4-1,CASSQIPGHPRGDTQYF
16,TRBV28,CASRAGAGTTGGTQYF
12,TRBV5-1,CASSEEPYEQYF
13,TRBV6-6,CASSYSPGTEAFF
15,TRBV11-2,CASRHPGLGGNTIYF
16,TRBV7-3,CASSFRQGDGLYEQFF
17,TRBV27,CASSLRRGGRPPYEQYF
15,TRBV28,CATMDRGDGNQPQHF
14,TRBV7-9,CASSPGDPGERYTF
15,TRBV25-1,CASSDPRTGGDGYTF
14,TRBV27,CASSYRGSAYEQYF
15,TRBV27,CASSLSRGRNTEAFF
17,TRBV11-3,CASSPRQGLSGANVLTF
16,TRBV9,CASSQSPRGGGNTIYF
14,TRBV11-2,CASTLGVRDYEQYF
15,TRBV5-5,CASSPRSGTYQPQHF
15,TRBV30,CAGALRGSRGDEQFF
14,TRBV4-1,CASSQSQKNTEAFF
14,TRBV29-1,CSVRGAREGYEQYF
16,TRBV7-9,CASSSGRDRPTGELFF
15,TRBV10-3,CAATQTAPGTDTQYF
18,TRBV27,CASSLTPGTSGRVNEQFF
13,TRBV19,CASSIGLGKKLFF
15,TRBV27,CASSLYKTGGLEAFF
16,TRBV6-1,CASSEMGGIPFNEQFF
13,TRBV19,CASSLLLIQPQHF
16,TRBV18,CASSPGLAESTDTQYF
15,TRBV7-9,CASSLGGTLNTEAFF
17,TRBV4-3,CASSPGLAGDFSGELFF
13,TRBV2,CASSVDSNYGYTF
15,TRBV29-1,CSATFTGGGSQPQHF
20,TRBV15,CATSRSYLRDHIKGEETQYF
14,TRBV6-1,CASRRDNENYGYTF
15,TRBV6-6,CASSYEAAGANVLTF
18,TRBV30,CAWSAPYLGGLETDTQYF
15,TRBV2,CASSADRARQNEQFF
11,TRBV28,CASSFAQPQHF
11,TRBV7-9,CASSPQSEAFF
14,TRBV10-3,CAGAGTSGGDTQYF
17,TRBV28,CASSLFGGWFGDYGYTF
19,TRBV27,CASSSNTPGRGGRTYEQYF
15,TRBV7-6,CASSLGGGYPNEQFF
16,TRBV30,CAWSAATGTTVAEAFF
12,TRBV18,CASPRGSETQYF
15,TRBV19,CASSLNRDPGNGYTF